A selection of T cell receptor beta chains follows, all from one sample in a study of blood T cell repertoires in COVID-19. Profiling relied on immunoSEQ multiplex PCR, and the TCRdb table lists in-frame clones only, not all of them. The sample holds about 140,000 clones, around 73% seen once. Sequences were obtained from peripheral blood. These TCRs come from a woman aged 45-65 years with active or convalescent COVID-19. Both conserved end residues are part of each CDR3. D genes are given only for firm matches. A row's size may be missing; if present it is once, few, many or a size class.

TRBV7-8	16	TRBD1	once	TRBJ2-7	TGTGCCAGCAGCTCACCACCCTCGGGACAGGTTTCGGAGCAGTACTTC	CASSSPPSGQVSEQYF
TRBV18	17	TRBD2	.	TRBJ2-5	TGTGCCAGCTCATCCCGAGGGCTAGCGGGGACTGGAGAGACCCAGTACTTC	CASSSRGLAGTGETQYF
TRBV9	14	.	.	TRBJ2-4	TGTGCCAGCAGCGCCGGGGTAGCCAAAAACATTCAGTACTTC	CASSAGVAKNIQYF
TRBV7-9	15	.	.	TRBJ2-7	TGTGCCAGCAGCTTAGGTCCGGGAGTGGACTACGAGCAGTACTTC	CASSLGPGVDYEQYF
TRBV7-2	16	TRBD2	.	TRBJ2-7	TGTGCCAGCAGCCCCGTCAATCTAGCGGTCTCCTACGAGCAGTACTTC	CASSPVNLAVSYEQYF
TRBV27	15	TRBD1	.	TRBJ1-2	TGTGCCAGCAGGGCGACCGGGACAGGCCCCTATGGCTACACCTTC	CASRATGTGPYGYTF
TRBV12-3/TRBV12-4	13	.	.	TRBJ2-7	TGTGCCAGCAGTTTAGGCGGACATTACGAGCAGTACTTC	CASSLGGHYEQYF
TRBV27	16	.	few	TRBJ1-6	TGTGCCAGCAGTAACAAAGGGGCGGCGTATAATTCACCCCTCCACTTT	CASSNKGAAYNSPLHF
TRBV30	14	TRBD2	.	TRBJ2-3	TGTGCCTGGAGTACCGGGGGGAGCACAGATACGCAGTATTTT	CAWSTGGSTDTQYF
TRBV30	13	TRBD1	few	TRBJ2-7	TGTGCCTGGAACAGGGGCGCGGCCTACGAGCAGTACTTC	CAWNRGAAYEQYF
TRBV4-3	18	.	once	TRBJ2-1	TGCGCCAGCAGCCTTCAACTACACACCGGGAGCTCCTACAATGAGCAGTTCTTC	CASSLQLHTGSSYNEQFF